This T cell receptor beta chain emerged from a study of Graves' ophthalmopathy and Graves' hyperthyroidism. The length of the CDR3 is 15 residues. The germline V gene encodes CDR1 MGHDK and CDR2 SYGVNS. Trimming removed 5 bases from V and 4 bases from J; junction bases left unmatched: 8. Transcripts of RNA were the source for amplifying TCR beta CDR3 regions. RT-PCR with HTBI primers came first, then second-round multiplex PCR. TCRdb itself ran the multiplex PCR reads through MiXCR, one entry per CDR3 protein. The sample has about 640,000 distinct CDR3 sequences, under 50% seen once. Worth noting for this clonotype: Its cognate antigen is unknown.

CAS ≥3, NOSPECS ≥4, moderate-to-severe activity and duration under 3 months marked donors with ophthalmopathy. Whole-study results and caveats: Its predictions of ophthalmopathy progression gave the model roughly 71% sensitivity and 72.22% specificity. Ophthalmopathy cases were distinguished from stable hyperthyroidism by a 13-signature model, reaching about 85% sensitivity and around 77% specificity.

The sequence was obtained from an adult man with Graves' ophthalmopathy. The sequencing input was peripheral blood. The genes are TRBV25-1 and TRBJ1-3; 7 bases are shared with TRBD1. The chain's CDR3 is CASSSPGTAGNTIYF. CDR3 nucleotide sequence: TGTGCCAGCAGTTCTCCCGGGACAGCCGGAAACACCATATATTTT.